The 29 T cell receptor beta chains in this list originate from one sample, sequenced in a study of early T cells in non-severe SARS-CoV-2 infection. From the 5' RACE reads, TCRdb called clonotypes with MiXCR, one entry per CDR3 protein. The sample yields about 64,000 distinct CDR3 sequences, roughly 13% seen once. The material sequenced was whole blood, taken at baseline. Every receptor here comes from an adult who was a healthcare worker with PCR-confirmed SARS-CoV-2 infection or an uninfected control (not recorded which).

The rearrangement links TRBV2 to TRBJ1-4, with D unresolved. This CDR3 has 13 residues. Deletions cut 6 bases from V and 6 bases from J, with 11 bases between. Germline V gene sequence: CDR1 SNHLY, CDR2 FYNNEI. CDR3 protein: CASSETAYEKLFF. The CDR3 region has the DNA TGTGCCAGCAGCGAAACAGCCTATGAAAAACTGTTTTTT.

A few counts support this clonotype. J is TRBJ2-3 and V is TRBV12-3 or TRBV12-4, with a tentative D call TRBD2 (7 bases). The CDR3 loop spans 15 amino acids. The V and J ends lost 7 bases and 4 bases respectively, with 18 bases between them. CDR3: CASTQGGAPADTQYF. In DNA form, the CDR3 reads TGTGCCAGCACTCAAGGGGGGGCCCCGGCAGATACGCAGTATTTT.

The J gene is TRBJ1-1, the V gene TRBV30, with TRBD1 as a possible D gene (5 bases). CDR3 length: 15 amino acids. V gave up 1 base and J gave up 5 bases, with 17 bases separating them. Germline V gene data show CDR1 as GTSNPN and CDR2 as SVGIG (reference sequence). The CDR3 region is CAWSDPRRGRTEAFF. The CDR3 bases are TGTGCCTGGAGTGACCCGAGAAGGGGTCGGACTGAAGCTTTCTTT. Full variable domain (remainder filled in from reference TRBV30 and TRBJ1-1): SQTIHQWPATLVQPVGSPLSLECTVEGTSNPNLYWYRQAAGRGLQLLFYSVGIGQISSEVPQNLSASRPQDRQFILSSKKLLLSDSGFYLCAWSDPRRGRTEAFFGQGTRLTVV.

About this clonotype itself: At one end the junction does not follow the germline gene, possibly because of a read error. This chain joins TRBV4-2 and TRBJ1-4, with 8 bases aligning to TRBD1. CDR1 and CDR2 (germline): LGHNA, YNFKEQ. The CDR3 has 17 residues. The CDR3 coding sequence is TGTGTCAGCAGCCAAGGACAGGGTGGGGCAACTAATGAAAAACTGTTTTTT. Amino acids: CVSSQGQGGATNEKLFF.

This chain joins TRBV14 and TRBJ1-6; tentative D call: TRBD1 (6 bases). Germline-derived CDR1 and CDR2 are SGHDN and FVKESK. There are 15 residues in the CDR3. Deletions cut 3 bases from V and 2 bases from J, with 8 bases between. The chain's CDR3 is CASSQGGTYNSPLHF. The CDR3 region has the DNA TGTGCCAGCAGCCAGGGGGGCACCTATAATTCACCCCTCCACTTT.

V is TRBV6-6 and J is TRBJ1-6; 7 nucleotides align to TRBD1. There are 19 residues in the CDR3. Germline loops: CDR1 MNHNY, CDR2 SVGAGI (reference sequence). Trimming removed 0 bases from V and 3 bases from J; junction bases left unmatched: 11. The DNA of the CDR3 is TGTGCCAGCAGTTACTCGAAGGCTACCGGGACAGACTATAATTCACCCCTCCACTTT. Its translation is CASSYSKATGTDYNSPLHF.

The chain couples TRBV5-1 to TRBJ2-2; 9 bases are a match to TRBD2. Trimming at V came to 6 bases and at J to 4 bases, leaving 10 bases not matched to a gene. The germline gives CDR1 SGHRS, CDR2 YFSETQ. The CDR3 sequence is 16 residues long. The CDR3 spells CASTLSGGTSTGELFF. CDR3 sequence (DNA): TGCGCCAGCACTCTCAGCGGGGGGACCTCCACCGGGGAGCTGTTTTTT.

This clonotype was seen ten or more times. The chain recombines TRBV9 with TRBJ2-5, with D possibly matching TRBD2 (6 bases). CDR3 length: 15 amino acids. The V and J ends lost 0 bases and 4 bases respectively, with 13 bases between them. Germline assignment: CDR1 SGDLS and CDR2 YYNGEE. The CDR3 coding sequence is TGTGCCAGCAGCGTAGGGGGCCCCGGGGGAGAGACCCAGTACTTC. Translating it yields CASSVGGPGGETQYF.

The chain joins TRBV12-5 to TRBJ2-7; D is possibly TRBD1 (6 bases). This CDR3 has 14 residues. Per germline, CDR1 LGHNT and CDR2 FRNRAP. V was trimmed by 1 base and J by 3 bases, leaving 10 bases between them. The CDR3 DNA sequence: TGTGCTAGTGGTTTGGCCGACAGGTACTACGAGCAGTACTTC. It encodes CASGLADRYYEQYF.

The chain links TRBV25-1 to TRBJ2-7; no clear D gene. The CDR3 has 14 residues. With 3 bases removed from V and 3 bases from J, the gap between germline ends came to 12 bases. Germline V gene lookup returns CDR1 MGHDK and CDR2 SYGVNS. CDR3 region: CASSEESLLYEQYF. CDR3 DNA sequence: TGTGCCAGCAGTGAGGAGAGTCTTCTCTACGAGCAGTACTTC.

This clonotype was counted a few times. The V call is TRBV2, the J call TRBJ2-3; the D gene is possibly TRBD2 (6 bases). The V end was cut by 6 bases, the J end by 0 bases, with 16 bases between. Germline V gene lookup returns CDR1 SNHLY and CDR2 FYNNEI. The CDR3 extends over 16 amino acids. CDR3 loop: CASRFYGGDSTDTQYF. CDR3 DNA sequence: TGTGCCAGCAGGTTCTACGGAGGGGATAGCACAGATACGCAGTATTTT.

This clonotype was counted between two and nine times. The V call is TRBV2, the J call TRBJ1-2; no reliable D call. CDR1 and CDR2 (germline): SNHLY, FYNNEI. The length of the CDR3 is 12 residues. V was trimmed by 7 bases and J by 9 bases, leaving 15 bases between them. The DNA for the CDR3 is TGTGCCAGCAAGAGGGCTGCCTTGAGCTACACCTTC. Translated: CASKRAALSYTF.

This clonotype was detected many times. The chain has TRBV27 and TRBJ2-5; TRBD1 aligns across 12 bases. Germline V gene data show CDR1 as MNHEY and CDR2 as SMNVEV (reference sequence). The length of the CDR3 is 16 residues. V lost 5 bases, J lost 5 bases, and 9 bases stayed unmatched. CDR3 loop: CASSLYGTGGGETQYF. The DNA of the CDR3 is TGTGCCAGCAGTCTGTACGGGACAGGGGGCGGGGAGACCCAGTACTTC.

This chain joins TRBV20-1 and TRBJ2-4; 7 nucleotides match TRBD1. Unmatched junction bases numbered 14, after V lost 6 bases and J lost 3 bases. The CDR3 length is 16 residues. Germline CDR1 and CDR2: DFQATT and SNEGSKA (reference sequence). CDR3 residues: CSAQGAGGQVKNIQYF. The CDR3 DNA sequence: TGCAGTGCCCAGGGTGCAGGGGGTCAAGTCAAAAACATTCAGTACTTC.

This sequence joins TRBV7-8 and TRBJ2-7, with 9 bases fitting TRBD2. V was clipped by 5 bases and J by 2 bases; unmatched bases: 7. The germline CDR1 and CDR2 sequences are SGHVS and FQNEAQ. The length of the CDR3 is 15 residues. As DNA, the CDR3 is TGTGCCAGCAGCCCTGGGCGCGGGAGGGCCTACGAGCAGTACTTC. The encoded protein is CASSPGRGRAYEQYF.

This clonotype was recorded a few times. V usage is TRBV7-8 and J usage is TRBJ1-1, with a weak D call TRBD1 (5 bases). CDR1 is SGHVS, CDR2 FQNEAQ, per germline. The ends were cut back, 10 bases at V and 3 bases at J, with 27 bases in the middle. This CDR3 region has 17 residues. For the CDR3, the DNA is TGTGCCACCTCCCATTTTGATACTTCCGGGGCCTACACTGAAGCTTTCTTT. Protein: CATSHFDTSGAYTEAFF.

This clonotype was observed a handful of times. V gene TRBV11-2 combines with J gene TRBJ2-1; 10 nucleotides agree with TRBD2. The trim removed 6 bases at V and 4 bases at J, leaving 3 bases unmatched. CDR3 length: 14 amino acids. Germline values: CDR1 SGHAT, CDR2 FQNNGV. CDR3 residues: CASRSSGGYNEQFF. DNA of the CDR3: TGTGCCAGCAGGTCTAGCGGGGGTTACAATGAGCAGTTCTTC.

A few counts support this clonotype. This chain links TRBV5-1 with TRBJ2-3; D is perhaps TRBD2 (5 bases). CDR1 SGHRS and CDR2 YFSETQ come from the germline V gene. V lost 0 bases, J lost 4 bases, and 6 bases lay in between. There are 13 residues in the CDR3. CDR3 residues: CASSLGGADTQYF. The DNA for the CDR3 is TGCGCCAGCAGCTTGGGGGGAGCAGATACGCAGTATTTT.

This clonotype has just a few counts. The chain employs TRBV20-1 and TRBJ2-2; D gene ambiguous. V lost 1 base and J lost 5, with 11 bases in between. The CDR3 has 14 residues. CDR1 and CDR2 from the germline V gene are DFQATT and SNEGSKA (reference sequence). CDR3 sequence reads: CSARALPETGELFF. CDR3 DNA sequence: TGCAGTGCTAGAGCACTGCCGGAGACCGGGGAGCTGTTTTTT.

This clonotype was counted ten times or more. The chain joins TRBV18 to TRBJ2-3; D gene unclear. Germline CDR1 reads KGHSH; CDR2 reads LQKENI. CDR3 length: 16 amino acids. Trimming removed 3 bases from V and 8 bases from J, with 21 bases in between. The CDR3 nucleotides are TGTGCCAGCTCACCCAACGGGTCAACCGTTGGGCTTACGCAGTATTTT. Translated: CASSPNGSTVGLTQYF.

This clonotype occurred a few times. This chain links TRBV5-4 with TRBJ2-5; TRBD1 matches at 7 bases. Germline CDR1 is SGHNT and CDR2 is YYREEE (reference sequence). The CDR3 loop spans 14 amino acids. The V segment lost 3 bases and the J segment 4 bases; nucleotides outside the gene matches: 6. The CDR3 here is CASSWQGEGETQYF. CDR3 nucleotide sequence: TGTGCCAGCAGCTGGCAGGGGGAAGGAGAGACCCAGTACTTC.

This clonotype has ten or more counts. The chain joins TRBV7-2 to TRBJ2-1; no clear D. In germline, CDR1 is SGHTA, CDR2 FQGNSA. The CDR3 sequence is 14 residues long. V lost 5 bases to trimming and J lost 1 base, with 9 bases between them. The DNA for the CDR3 is TGTGCCAGCAGCCTCAGGCCTTCCTACAATGAGCAGTTCTTC. Amino acids: CASSLRPSYNEQFF.

The V call is TRBV19, the J call TRBJ2-3, with 8 bases lining up with TRBD1. There are 15 residues in the CDR3. CDR1 LNHDA and CDR2 SQIVND come from the germline V gene (reference sequence). V trimming: 2 bases; J trimming: 5 bases; junction bases outside the gene matches: 6. The CDR3 nucleotides read TGTGCCAGTAGTATATTTTTTACAGGGGGAGATACGCAGTATTTT. Translation: CASSIFFTGGDTQYF.

This clonotype was picked up a small number of times. The chain has TRBV12-3 or TRBV12-4 and TRBJ2-4; no definite D call. The V end lost 3 bases, the J end lost 2 bases, and 14 bases lay between the germline ends. This CDR3 spans 16 amino acids. DNA of the CDR3: TGTGCCAGCAGTTTCGGCGGTACGAGAACCAAAAACATTCAGTACTTC. Its translation: CASSFGGTRTKNIQYF.

The chain joins TRBV5-1 to TRBJ1-3; no firm D call. CDR1 and CDR2 (germline): SGHRS, YFSETQ. The CDR3 has 16 amino acids. V was pared by 1 base and J by 4 bases, with 15 bases between. CDR3 sequence: CASSLWATQGGNTIYF. The DNA of the CDR3 is TGCGCCAGCAGCTTGTGGGCAACGCAAGGAGGAAACACCATATATTTT.

In its sample, this clonotype was seen a few times. This chain links TRBV11-2 with TRBJ2-7; D tentatively fits TRBD1 or TRBD2 (5 bases each). The germline CDR1 and CDR2 sequences are SGHAT and FQNNGV. The CDR3 spans 15 residues. With 5 bases removed from V and 2 bases from J, the gap between germline ends came to 16 bases. The DNA for the CDR3 is TGTGCCAGCAGCCTACTAGGGACCGTTACCTACGAGCAGTACTTC. Amino acid sequence: CASSLLGTVTYEQYF.

This clonotype showed up just a few times. This sequence joins TRBV20-1 and TRBJ2-3, with 8 bases lining up with TRBD2. This CDR3 region has 13 residues. J was trimmed by 1 base and V by 5 bases; bases with no gene match: 2. Germline CDR1 is DFQATT and CDR2 is SNEGSKA (reference sequence). The CDR3 reads CSAEAGGTDTQYF. CDR3 DNA sequence: TGCAGTGCTGAAGCGGGAGGCACAGATACGCAGTATTTT.

This clonotype was recorded a few times. The J gene is TRBJ2-1, the V gene TRBV11-2, with D maybe TRBD1 (5 bases). V was shortened by 1 base and J by 0 bases, with 16 bases between the two germline ends. This CDR3 is built from 18 residues. Germline V gives CDR1 SGHAT, CDR2 FQNNGV. In DNA form, the CDR3 reads TGTGCCAGCAGCTTAGGACAGACCTCGATTATCTCCTACAATGAGCAGTTCTTC. This codes for CASSLGQTSIISYNEQFF. The variable domain in full, with the rest retrieved from reference TRBV11-2 and TRBJ2-1, is EAGVAQSPRYKIIEKRQSVAFWCNPISGHATLYWYQQILGQGPKLLIQFQNNGVVDDSQLPKDRFSAERLKGVDSTLKIQPAKLEDSAVYLCASSLGQTSIISYNEQFFGPGTRLTVL.

This clonotype was picked up a small number of times. The gene calls are TRBV20-1 and TRBJ2-1; D is possibly TRBD2 (6 bases). The CDR3 loop spans 19 amino acids. V was pared by 3 bases and J by 9 bases, with 33 bases between. Germline V gene sequence: CDR1 DFQATT, CDR2 SNEGSKA (reference sequence). The CDR3 is CSARAPGLGLGRSLSEQFF. The CDR3 DNA sequence: TGCAGTGCTAGGGCACCGGGACTGGGGTTAGGACGGTCTCTTAGTGAGCAGTTCTTC.